The present TCR beta chain was sequenced within a study of CD8 T cells in ankylosing spondylitis. This clonotype was found a few times. As yet, its antigen is unknown. Since a much larger clone is just one base distant, this may be a read error. Study-level results: Matched ankylosing spondylitis synovial fluid reportedly contained a significantly enriched population of disease-linked clones. A TCR beta motif made of 7 to 9 highly homologous variants seemed typical of ankylosing spondylitis blood. As for the disease-linked clones, they showed a CD8+ phenotype and occurred at relatively low frequencies in peripheral blood.

Trimming removed 0 bases at V and 4 bases at J, with 6 bases between. The CDR3 covers 13 residues. Germline lookup yields CDR1 SGHAT and CDR2 FQNNGV. Researchers built TCR beta libraries using quantitative 5'-RACE with molecular barcodes. TCRdb redid the calling of the 5' RACE reads with MiXCR, one entry per CDR3 protein. This sample carries 210,000 or so distinct CDR3 sequences, 8% to 9% of them seen once, and the ten largest clones take 4.5% to 5%. The source is a female donor with ankylosing spondylitis or in good health (not recorded which). This chain uses TRBV11-2 with TRBJ1-1; no definite D call. The sequenced material came from blood, either unsorted or a sorted T cell fraction (not recorded which). Here the CDR3 reads CASSLDRATEAFF. CDR3 DNA: TGTGCCAGCAGCTTAGATCGGGCCACTGAAGCTTTCTTT.